This T cell receptor beta chain was retrieved from a study of shared clonotypes between healthy human individuals. General observations from the study: Donor scarcity curtailed the genetic and exposure-history diversity represented herein. Incomplete sequencing of sorted subsets was indicated by rarefaction despite large depth. Exclusively blood specimens were collected; tissue repertoires likely differ. Naive CD4 clonotypes were shared across several donors at around 5.4%.

Method: immunoSEQ multiplex PCR; TCRdb's copy keeps in-frame clones and lacks some. The table lists around 2.1 million clones, 90% to 96% of them singletons. Remarks on this clone: Its target is not known. The same CDR3 can be traced to other DNA sequences in this sample.

This CDR3 contains 14 residues. Trimming cost V 1 base and J 1 base, with 7 bases left between them. CDR1 KGHSH and CDR2 LQKENI come from the germline V gene. This sequence joins TRBV18 and TRBJ1-1, with a possible D match to TRBD1 (6 bases). Sequencing was performed on naive CD4+ T cells sorted from blood. Stated subset: CD45RA+ positively selected. This TCR was recovered from a man in his late teens or twenties in good health. The CDR3 coding sequence is TGTGCCAGCTCACCACAGGGGGGGAACACTGAAGCTTTCTTT. This sequence encodes CASSPQGGNTEAFF.